Listed here are 10 T cell receptor beta chains from one sample, sequenced in a study of blood T cell repertoires in COVID-19. The assay was immunoSEQ multiplex PCR, and TCRdb's table has in-frame clones only and misses some. This repertoire shows almost 55,000 clones, about 85% found once; its top ten account for roughly 2.7%. Sample: peripheral blood. All receptors derive from a man aged 50 to 59 with acute or convalescent COVID-19.

This sequence joins TRBV19 and TRBJ1-1; 10 bases match TRBD1. The CDR3 covers 15 residues. Unmatched junction bases numbered 10, after V lost 8 bases and J lost 4 bases. CDR1 is LNHDA, CDR2 SQIVND, per germline (reference sequence). The DNA for the CDR3 is TGTGCCAGTGGTTGGGACAGGGGTTGGCTCACTGAAGCTTTCTTT. Translating gives CASGWDRGWLTEAFF.

This chain joins TRBV10-3 and TRBJ2-7; D possibly corresponds to TRBD1 (5 bases). CDR1 is ENHRY and CDR2 is SYGVKD in the germline V gene. V gave up 5 bases and J gave up 1 base, with 12 bases separating them. CDR3 length: 14 residues. The CDR3 is CAISLDSQSYEQYF. The CDR3 DNA sequence: TGTGCCATCAGTCTCGACAGTCAGTCCTACGAGCAGTACTTC.

The genes are TRBV12-5 and TRBJ2-2; the match to TRBD1 covers 8 bases. Germline values: CDR1 LGHNT, CDR2 FRNRAP. Unmatched junction bases numbered 8, after V lost 7 bases and J lost 7 bases. The CDR3 consists of 14 residues. CDR3 DNA sequence: TGTGCTAGTGCCCTGACAGGGGCCGTCGGGGAGCTGTTTTTT. Its protein is CASALTGAVGELFF.

The chain has TRBV27 and TRBJ2-7; TRBD2 aligns across 12 bases. The germline V gene encodes CDR1 MNHEY and CDR2 SMNVEV (reference sequence). This CDR3 has 16 residues. Germline trimming cut 3 bases from V and 3 bases from J; bases unmatched to any gene: 6. The CDR3 DNA follows: TGTGCCAGCAGTTTCTCACTAGCGGGGGGCATCTACGAGCAGTACTTC. It yields the protein CASSFSLAGGIYEQYF.

The rearrangement joins TRBV2 to TRBJ1-2; perhaps TRBD1 as D (5 bases). Germline CDR1 SNHLY, CDR2 FYNNEI. V dropped 3 bases and J dropped 7 bases, with 9 bases sitting between them. The CDR3 loop spans 12 amino acids. The CDR3 DNA is TGTGCCAGCAGTGACTGGGGCCTTGGCTACACCTTC. Its translation is CASSDWGLGYTF.

The rearrangement joins TRBV25-1 to TRBJ2-5; D might be TRBD2 (6 bases). The CDR3 sequence is 14 residues long. In germline, CDR1 is MGHDK, CDR2 SYGVNS. V was cut by 1 base and J by 4 bases, with 10 bases left in between. This CDR3 is CASSELLGGETQYF. The DNA for the CDR3 is TGTGCCAGCAGTGAATTGTTGGGGGGAGAGACCCAGTACTTC.

The rearrangement links TRBV7-9 to TRBJ1-2; D remains unclear. This CDR3 is built from 13 residues. Germline V gene lookup returns CDR1 SEHNR and CDR2 FQNEAQ (reference sequence). V dropped 1 base and J dropped 6 bases, with 9 bases sitting between them. The CDR3 coding sequence is TGTGCCAGCAGCTTAGTAGAGGAGGATGGCTACACCTTC. Translation: CASSLVEEDGYTF.

This clone has just a few counts. V gene TRBV11-2 combines with J gene TRBJ2-2; the D gene is possibly TRBD2 (6 bases). The germline V gene encodes CDR1 SGHAT and CDR2 FQNNGV. The CDR3 consists of 14 residues. The germline V and J ends were trimmed by 5 bases and 6 bases, with 13 bases remaining between them. CDR3 bases: TGTGCCAGCAGCCCTATAACTAGCCCCGGGGAGCTGTTTTTT. Its translation: CASSPITSPGELFF. Using reference TRBV11-2 and TRBJ2-2 for the parts outside the CDR3, the full variable domain is EAGVAQSPRYKIIEKRQSVAFWCNPISGHATLYWYQQILGQGPKLLIQFQNNGVVDDSQLPKDRFSAERLKGVDSTLKIQPAKLEDSAVYLCASSPITSPGELFFGEGSRLTVL.

The sample holds a few counts of this clone. CDR3 region: CASSDSINSPLHF. In DNA form, the CDR3 reads TGCGCCAGCAGTGATTCCATCAATTCACCCCTCCACTTT. The chain combines TRBV10-2 with TRBJ1-6, with no clear D. V was pared by 3 bases and J by 7 bases, with 7 bases between. Germline CDR1 is WSHSY and CDR2 is SAAADI. The length of the CDR3 is 13 residues.

Here the CDR3 DNA reads TGTGCCAGCTTAAGGGGGCTCACTGACGAGCAGTACTTC. Translation gives CASLRGLTDEQYF. The V gene is TRBV6-5, the J gene TRBJ2-7; TRBD1 matches at 7 bases. The V gene end was trimmed by 8 bases and the J gene end by 5 bases; junction bases not matched to a gene: 9. The CDR3 sequence is 13 residues long. The germline V gene encodes CDR1 MNHEY and CDR2 SVGAGI.